The 27 T cell receptor beta chains below all came from one sample that was sequenced in a study of shared clonotypes between healthy human individuals. Repertoires were generated with immunoSEQ multiplex PCR, while TCRdb's copy carries only in-frame clones and drops some. Among a few million clones listed, approximately 93% were seen once. Sequencing used naive CD4+ T cells from PBMCs. Subset indicated: CD45RA+ positively selected. The receptors derive from a man aged 18 to 29 in good health. Some clones in this sample may be carry-over from other donors' samples.

The chain uses TRBV5-4 and TRBJ2-5; possible D gene TRBD2, 7 bases. The germline V and J ends were trimmed by 0 bases and 5 bases, with 23 bases remaining between them. CDR3 length: 18 residues. CDR1 and CDR2 from the germline V gene are SGHNT and YYREEE (reference sequence). CDR3 nucleotides: TGTGCCAGCAGCTTGGATCTAGTTGTTGGGGGGGCGCGGGAGACCCAGTACTTC. Translation: CASSLDLVVGGARETQYF.

This chain links TRBV6-5 with TRBJ1-2; maybe TRBD1 (6 bases). V was cut by 3 bases and J by 3 bases, with 11 bases left in between. CDR1 is MNHEY and CDR2 is SVGAGI in the germline V gene. This CDR3 is built from 14 residues. The chain's CDR3 is CASSYEGEDYGYTF. The CDR3 nucleotides read TGTGCCAGCAGTTATGAGGGGGAGGACTATGGCTACACCTTC.

The V call is TRBV7-2, the J call TRBJ2-3; D is possibly TRBD2 (6 bases). The V end was cut by 5 bases, the J end by 1 base, with 16 bases between. CDR1 and CDR2 from the germline V gene are SGHTA and FQGNSA. The CDR3 sequence is 16 residues long. CDR3 bases: TGTGCCAGCAGCGCGGGACTCTTCCAACGCACAGATACGCAGTATTTT. Its protein is CASSAGLFQRTDTQYF.

This clone has a single count. This chain links TRBV19 with TRBJ1-4, with D perhaps TRBD1 (5 bases). The V end was cut by 8 bases, the J end by 10 bases, with 20 bases between. Germline V gene lookup returns CDR1 LNHDA and CDR2 SQIVND (reference sequence). The CDR3 consists of 14 residues. The CDR3 reads CASDDRARDGKLFF. CDR3 in DNA: TGTGCCAGTGATGACCGGGCCCGGGACGGAAAACTGTTTTTT.

This rearrangement joins TRBV5-1 to TRBJ2-5; 10 positions match TRBD2. The V gene's germline CDR1 is SGHRS and CDR2 YFSETQ. The V and J ends lost 4 bases and 1 base, in that order; junction bases with no gene match: 7. CDR3 length equals 16 residues. This CDR3 is CASSGFPSGSQETQYF. The CDR3 coding sequence is TGCGCCAGCAGCGGGTTTCCTAGCGGGAGCCAAGAGACCCAGTACTTC.

The CDR3 sequence: CASSLVVAGQDGGYTF. CDR3 sequence (DNA): TGTGCCAGCAGCTTAGTAGTGGCGGGACAGGATGGGGGCTACACCTTC. The rearrangement joins TRBV7-2 to TRBJ1-2; 8 positions agree with TRBD1. CDR3 size: 16 residues. Germline loops: CDR1 SGHTA, CDR2 FQGNSA. The trim removed 1 base at V and 8 bases at J, leaving 12 bases unmatched.

CDR3 sequence: CASSFGTSGRNEQYF. CDR3 sequence (DNA): TGTGCCAGCAGCTTCGGGACTAGCGGGAGAAACGAGCAGTACTTC. The chain is built from TRBV7-2 and TRBJ2-7, with TRBD2 matching over 14 bases. Germline CDR1 SGHTA, CDR2 FQGNSA. CDR3 length: 15 amino acids. The J segment lost 5 bases and the V segment lost 3 bases, leaving 3 bases of the junction unmatched. The variable domain in full, with the rest retrieved from reference TRBV7-2 and TRBJ2-7, is GAGVSQSPSNKVTEKGKDVELRCDPISGHTALYWYRQSLGQGLEFLIYFQGNSAPDKSGLPSDRFSAERTGGSVSTLTIQRTQQEDSAVYLCASSFGTSGRNEQYFGPGTRLTVT.

The chain recombines TRBV19 with TRBJ2-6; no definite D call. Looked up from germline, CDR1 is LNHDA and CDR2 is SQIVND (reference sequence). V shed 5 bases and J shed 2 bases, with 13 bases lying between them. CDR3 length: 16 residues. The DNA of the CDR3 is TGTGCCAGTAGTGTCTGGCCGGTTACTGGGGCCAACGTCCTGACTTTC. Protein product: CASSVWPVTGANVLTF.

This clone appeared a single time. The same CDR3 arises from other DNA sequences in this sample as well. The chain combines TRBV9 with TRBJ2-3; either TRBD1 or TRBD2 may fit D (5 bases each). The CDR3 sequence is 14 residues long. V was trimmed by 2 bases and J by 3 bases, leaving 10 bases between them. CDR1 is SGDLS, CDR2 YYNGEE, per germline. In DNA form, the CDR3 reads TGTGCCAGCAGCGTTGGGGGAGAAACAGATACGCAGTATTTT. This translates into CASSVGGETDTQYF. Combining the CDR3 with reference TRBV9 and TRBJ2-3 gives the whole variable domain DSGVTQTPKHLITATGQRVTLRCSPRSGDLSVYWYQQSLDQGLQFLIQYYNGEERAKGNILERFSAQQFPDLHSELNLSSLELGDSALYFCASSVGGETDTQYFGPGTRLTVL.

The chain carries TRBV10-3 and TRBJ2-5, with D tentatively TRBD1 (5 bases). CDR1 ENHRY and CDR2 SYGVKD come from the germline V gene. This CDR3 spans 15 amino acids. V lost 3 bases to trimming and J lost 5 bases, with 16 bases between them. As DNA, the CDR3 is TGTGCCATCAGTGACTGGGAAACAGGCGCGGAGACCCAGTACTTC. Protein sequence: CAISDWETGAETQYF.

The table lists this clone with a count of one. The genes are TRBV7-2 and TRBJ1-1; 7 nucleotides agree with TRBD1. CDR1 is SGHTA and CDR2 is FQGNSA in the germline V gene. V lost 4 bases to trimming and J lost 2 bases; unmatched junction nucleotides: 4. This CDR3 is 14 amino acids long. The CDR3 loop reads CASSYSGGNTEAFF. The CDR3 nucleotides read TGTGCCAGCAGCTACTCAGGGGGTAACACTGAAGCTTTCTTT.

This rearrangement joins TRBV5-4 to TRBJ1-2; TRBD1 aligns across 7 bases. This CDR3 comprises 15 residues. The ends lost 0 bases at V and 6 bases at J; junction bases unmatched: 8. Germline values: CDR1 SGHNT, CDR2 YYREEE (reference sequence). The CDR3 region is CASSLVVQGDNGYTF. CDR3 DNA sequence: TGTGCCAGCAGCTTGGTAGTTCAGGGGGATAATGGCTACACCTTC.

V and J are TRBV30 and TRBJ1-2; D is possibly TRBD1 (6 bases). CDR1 and CDR2 from the germline V gene are GTSNPN and SVGIG (reference sequence). CDR3 size: 14 residues. V was clipped by 0 bases and J by 8 bases, with 16 bases between them. CDR3 sequence: CAWSVLGGPEGYTF. The DNA for the CDR3 is TGTGCCTGGAGTGTATTAGGGGGGCCGGAGGGCTACACCTTC.

The J gene is TRBJ2-3, the V gene TRBV11-3, with a tentative D call TRBD1 (6 bases). This CDR3 is 15 amino acids long. Germline assignment: CDR1 SGHNT and CDR2 YENEEA. V lost 2 bases, J lost 0 bases, and 9 bases lay in between. The CDR3: CASSLRGHSTDTQYF. CDR3 coding DNA: TGTGCCAGCAGCTTAAGGGGACACAGCACAGATACGCAGTATTTT.

The chain joins TRBV2 to TRBJ1-1; D is ambiguous. Germline V gene sequence: CDR1 SNHLY, CDR2 FYNNEI. V was cut by 8 bases and J by 0 bases, with 13 bases left in between. The CDR3 contains 14 residues. Here the CDR3 DNA reads TGTGCCAGCCGGGCCACGTTCATGAACACTGAAGCTTTCTTT. Translated, it gives CASRATFMNTEAFF.

Here the CDR3 reads CASSGSGPSSYNEQFF. CDR3 DNA sequence: TGCGCCAGCAGCGGTAGCGGGCCGAGCTCCTACAATGAGCAGTTCTTC. This sequence joins TRBV5-1 and TRBJ2-1; 7 bases line up with TRBD2. CDR3 length equals 16 residues. CDR1 is SGHRS and CDR2 is YFSETQ in the germline V gene. V shed 4 bases and J 0 bases; nucleotides not matched to a gene: 7.

V gene TRBV7-6 combines with J gene TRBJ2-1; 9 nucleotides line up with TRBD2. Germline loops: CDR1 SGHVS, CDR2 FNYEAQ. The CDR3 has 16 amino acids. Trimming took 5 bases from V and 5 from J; bases not matched to a gene: 10. The CDR3 sequence is CASSTTSGGPHNEQFF. CDR3 nucleotides: TGTGCCAGCAGCACGACTAGCGGAGGGCCACACAATGAGCAGTTCTTC.

The genes are TRBV18 and TRBJ1-5; D may be TRBD1 (5 bases). CDR3 length: 14 amino acids. CDR1 is KGHSH and CDR2 is LQKENI in the germline V gene. Trimming removed 2 bases at V and 7 bases at J, with 12 bases between. CDR3 nucleotide sequence: TGTGCCAGCTCACCAACAGGCGCAGGACAGCCCCAGCATTTT. Translating it yields CASSPTGAGQPQHF. Supplemented by reference TRBV18 and TRBJ1-5, the full variable domain reads NAGVMQNPRHLVRRRGQEARLRCSPMKGHSHVYWYRQLPEEGLKFMVYLQKENIIDESGMPKERFSAEFPKEGPSILRIQQVVRGDSAAYFCASSPTGAGQPQHFGDGTRLSIL.

The gene calls are TRBV7-9 and TRBJ1-1, with D hard to call. Per germline, CDR1 SEHNR and CDR2 FQNEAQ (reference sequence). Trimming took off 3 bases at V and 5 bases at J, with 22 bases between the two ends. The CDR3 totals 17 residues. The CDR3, as DNA: TGTGCCAGCAGCTTTGGGCAGTCCCCAACGGTTGGGACTGAAGCTTTCTTT. This translates into CASSFGQSPTVGTEAFF.

This chain joins TRBV29-1 and TRBJ1-1, with 11 bases matching TRBD1. CDR3 length equals 12 residues. The germline V gene has CDR1 SQVTM and CDR2 ANQGSEA. V lost 7 bases to trimming and J lost 5 bases; unmatched junction nucleotides: 3. The CDR3: CSADRGPTEAFF. As DNA, the CDR3 is TGCAGCGCGGACAGGGGGCCGACTGAAGCTTTCTTT.

V and J are TRBV11-2 and TRBJ2-7; D is possibly TRBD2 (5 bases). Germline CDR1 and CDR2: SGHAT and FQNNGV. Trimming shortened V by 5 bases and J by 2 bases, and 13 bases separated the two germline ends. The CDR3 sequence is 14 residues long. CDR3 sequence: CASSPSDLTYEQYF. The CDR3 DNA sequence: TGTGCCAGCAGCCCGTCGGACTTAACCTACGAGCAGTACTTC.

V gene TRBV6-5 combines with J gene TRBJ2-3; D is perhaps TRBD1 or TRBD2 (6 bases each). The length of the CDR3 is 16 residues. Trimming removed 2 bases at V and 0 bases at J, with 12 bases between. Germline CDR1 reads MNHEY; CDR2 reads SVGAGI. The CDR3 coding sequence is TGTGCCAGCAGTTACGGTCGGGGGCTGAGCACAGATACGCAGTATTTT. Residues: CASSYGRGLSTDTQYF.

This chain connects TRBV5-4 to TRBJ2-1; the match to TRBD2 covers 8 bases. V dropped 4 bases and J dropped 5; count of bases not matched to a gene: 8. In germline, CDR1 is SGHNT, CDR2 YYREEE (reference sequence). The CDR3 is 15 amino acids. This chain's CDR3 is CASSPGLGLDNEQFF. CDR3 sequence (DNA): TGTGCCAGCAGCCCGGGACTAGGATTGGACAATGAGCAGTTCTTC.

This sequence joins TRBV4-1 and TRBJ2-3; the D gene is possibly TRBD2 (6 bases). Germline V CDR1 and CDR2: MGHRA, YSYEKL. V was pared by 1 base and J by 8 bases, with 13 bases between. The CDR3 totals 14 residues. CDR3 sequence: CASSQGRLVGTQYF. CDR3 DNA: TGCGCCAGCAGCCAAGGGCGACTAGTGGGTACGCAGTATTTT.

This chain connects TRBV4-1 to TRBJ2-7; D unclear. V lost 2 bases and J 0 bases, leaving 11 bases between the germline ends. CDR3 length: 15 residues. Germline assignment: CDR1 MGHRA and CDR2 YSYEKL. The CDR3 sequence is CASSQPVPLSYEQYF. DNA of the CDR3: TGCGCCAGCAGCCAACCAGTACCTCTCTCCTACGAGCAGTACTTC.

V and J are TRBV11-1 and TRBJ2-6; D is unresolved. This CDR3 is built from 15 residues. Germline CDR1 and CDR2: SGHAT and FQDESV (reference sequence). The V gene lost 6 bases and the J gene lost 2 bases, with 11 bases spanning the gap. CDR3 in DNA: TGTGCCAGCAGACGAGATAATCCTGGGGCCAACGTCCTGACTTTC. As protein: CASRRDNPGANVLTF.

The genes are TRBV10-3 and TRBJ2-1; TRBD2 matches 7 bases. Per the germline V gene, CDR1 is ENHRY and CDR2 is SYGVKD. The CDR3 extends over 16 amino acids. Unmatched junction bases numbered 3, after V lost 1 base and J lost 0 bases. In nucleotides, the CDR3 is TGTGCCATCAGTGAGTTGGGGGACTACTCCTACAATGAGCAGTTCTTC. This gives the protein CAISELGDYSYNEQFF.